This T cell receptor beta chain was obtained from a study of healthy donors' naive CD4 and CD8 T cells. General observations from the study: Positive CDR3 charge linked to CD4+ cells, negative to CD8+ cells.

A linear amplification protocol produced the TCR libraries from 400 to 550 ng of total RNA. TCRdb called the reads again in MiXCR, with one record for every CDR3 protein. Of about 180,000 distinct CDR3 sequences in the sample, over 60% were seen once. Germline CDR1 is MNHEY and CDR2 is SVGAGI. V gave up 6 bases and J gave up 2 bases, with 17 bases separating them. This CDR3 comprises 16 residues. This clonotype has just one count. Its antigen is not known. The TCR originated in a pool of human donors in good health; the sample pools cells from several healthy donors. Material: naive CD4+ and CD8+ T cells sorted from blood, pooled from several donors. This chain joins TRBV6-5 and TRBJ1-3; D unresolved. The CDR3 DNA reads TGTGCCAGCAGGCCTAAGTTTGGAGGGACTGGAAACACCATATATTTT. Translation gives CASRPKFGGTGNTIYF.